The 27 T cell receptor beta chains below were found in one sample sequenced in a study of T cells in Graves' hyperthyroidism and ophthalmopathy (dated by TCRdb to about 2019). The library relied on multiplex PCR. The sequencing machine was an Illumina HiSeq 2000. The TCR beta CDR3 regions were amplified from RNA transcripts. The first round of RT-PCR for the TCR CDR3 was performed with the HTBI primer set and the Qiagen OneStep RT-PCR kit. The public sequencing data were trimmed at Q25 with fastp and processed into clonotypes with MiXCR by TCRdb, which kept only in-frame beta chains. Duplicate CDR3 protein sequences are folded into a single record with the most common DNA and genes. Within this sample are approximately 220,000 distinct CDR3 sequences, with around 19% of them counted one time only. The ten largest clones take up around 47% of the sample. The sample taken for sequencing was blood. These receptors were obtained from a middle-aged man with Graves' hyperthyroidism.

This sequence joins TRBV20-1 and TRBJ2-2; D is uncertain. V was cut by 3 bases and J by 3 bases, with 14 bases left in between. This CDR3 region has 15 residues. From germline, CDR1 is DFQATT and CDR2 SNEGSKA (reference sequence). Written as DNA, the CDR3 is TGCAGTGCTAGGTTCTCCCGGCAGGACACCGGGGAGCTGTTTTTT. Translated: CSARFSRQDTGELFF.

Note on this clonotype: A clone one base away is much larger, so this may be a read error. The V call is TRBV6-9, the J call TRBJ2-7; 7 bases map to TRBD1. From germline, CDR1 is MNHGY and CDR2 SVAAGI. V shed 4 bases and J 4 bases; nucleotides not matched to a gene: 13. The CDR3 covers 16 residues. CDR3 protein: CASSLLASNRGYEQYF. In DNA form, the CDR3 reads TGTGCCAGCAGTTTACTGGCCTCCAACAGGGGTTACGAGCAGTACTTC.

The chain links TRBV29-1 to TRBJ2-2; 9 bases match TRBD2. Unmatched junction bases numbered 1, after V lost 5 bases and J lost 0 bases. In germline, CDR1 is SQVTM, CDR2 ANQGSEA. The CDR3 has 14 amino acids. DNA for the CDR3: TGCAGCGTTTTAGCGGGAGCGAACACCGGGGAGCTGTTTTTT. Protein product: CSVLAGANTGELFF.

This clonotype was seen a few times. This chain connects TRBV9 to TRBJ1-1; maybe TRBD1 (6 bases). V lost 3 bases and J lost 1, with 10 bases in between. Germline loops: CDR1 SGDLS, CDR2 YYNGEE. This CDR3 is 14 amino acids long. The CDR3 DNA sequence: TGTGCCAGCAGCGCCCTACAGGGGAACACTGAAGCTTTCTTT. Its protein product is CASSALQGNTEAFF. The full variable domain, completed using reference TRBV9 and TRBJ1-1, is DSGVTQTPKHLITATGQRVTLRCSPRSGDLSVYWYQQSLDQGLQFLIQYYNGEERAKGNILERFSAQQFPDLHSELNLSSLELGDSALYFCASSALQGNTEAFFGQGTRLTVV.

The gene calls are TRBV5-6 and TRBJ1-2; no reliable D call. Per germline, CDR1 SGHDT and CDR2 YYEEEE. The CDR3 is 14 residues long. With 4 bases removed from V and 10 bases from J, the gap between germline ends came to 20 bases. The CDR3 bases are TGTGCCAGCAGCAAGACGGGCCCCTCAAGAGACTACACCTTC. This sequence encodes CASSKTGPSRDYTF.

The genes are TRBV24-1 and TRBJ2-1; perhaps TRBD1 as D (5 bases). CDR1 is KGHDR and CDR2 is SFDVKD in the germline V gene. Trimming shortened V by 4 bases and J by 2 bases, and 17 bases separated the two germline ends. CDR3 size: 17 residues. The CDR3 region has the DNA TGTGCCACCAGTGAATCAGGGCCCAGGTCCCCCTACAATGAGCAGTTCTTC. Amino acids: CATSESGPRSPYNEQFF.

There are many counts of this clonotype. The chain links TRBV28 to TRBJ2-3; TRBD2 aligns across 9 bases. CDR3 length: 15 residues. Unmatched junction bases numbered 9, after V lost 3 bases and J lost 8 bases. Looked up from germline, CDR1 is MDHEN and CDR2 is SYDVKM. In DNA, the CDR3 is TGTGCCAGCAGTTTCGGGGTAGCGGGGGCTCGTACGCAGTATTTT. Residues: CASSFGVAGARTQYF.

This clonotype was seen only a few times. V and J are TRBV28 and TRBJ1-5, with a weak D call TRBD1 (6 bases). The DNA end is a closer match to TRBJ2-3, so the J assignment may be wrong. The CDR3 covers 15 residues. Germline assignment: CDR1 MDHEN and CDR2 SYDVKM. The CDR3 reads CASSFGTGSNQPQYF. The CDR3 DNA sequence: TGTGCCAGCAGTTTCGGAACAGGGAGCAATCAGCCCCAGTATTTT.

This clonotype came up many times. The CDR3 here is CASSLGLGADTQYF. Written as DNA, the CDR3 is TGTGCCAGCAGCTTAGGGCTGGGGGCAGATACGCAGTATTTT. This chain connects TRBV7-2 to TRBJ2-3, with D tentatively TRBD1 or TRBD2 (5 bases each). Trimming left V 1 base short and J 4 bases short, with 9 bases between. The length of the CDR3 is 14 residues. Germline loops: CDR1 SGHTA, CDR2 FQGNSA.

This clonotype was counted only a few times. The chain carries TRBV29-1 and TRBJ2-2; possible D gene TRBD2, 6 bases. This CDR3 comprises 15 residues. V gave up 6 bases and J gave up 4 bases, with 18 bases separating them. Germline V gene sequence: CDR1 SQVTM, CDR2 ANQGSEA. CDR3 loop: CSVKRGRGGTGELFF. Here the CDR3 DNA reads TGCAGCGTCAAGAGAGGGCGGGGAGGCACCGGGGAGCTGTTTTTT.

This chain links TRBV6-2 or TRBV6-3 with TRBJ2-7; 14 bases are shared with TRBD2. J gave up 7 bases and V 5 bases, and 7 bases lay outside the gene matches. From germline, CDR1 is MNHEY and CDR2 SVGEGT. The CDR3 runs 15 residues. The CDR3 reads CASSPPGLAGVEQYF. The DNA of the CDR3 is TGTGCCAGCAGTCCCCCGGGACTAGCGGGGGTTGAGCAGTACTTC.

In this sample, this clonotype turned up a few times. The CDR3 DNA reads TGTGCCAGCAGTGAACAACTAGCGGGGGGGCGCAATGAGCAGTTCTTC. This encodes CASSEQLAGGRNEQFF. V and J are TRBV6-1 and TRBJ2-1; TRBD2 agrees at 13 bases. The ends lost 2 bases at V and 6 bases at J; junction bases unmatched: 4. This CDR3 region has 16 residues. CDR1 is MNHNS and CDR2 is SASEGT in the germline V gene.

J is TRBJ2-3 and V is TRBV9, with 11 bases identical to TRBD1. Germline-derived CDR1 and CDR2 are SGDLS and YYNGEE. The CDR3 is made up of 15 amino acids. V shed 4 bases and J 6 bases; nucleotides not matched to a gene: 7. CDR3 sequence reads: CASSPGQGAGDTQYF. DNA for the CDR3: TGTGCCAGCAGCCCCGGACAGGGGGCAGGGGATACGCAGTATTTT.

This chain links TRBV24-1 with TRBJ2-7; 9 bases map to TRBD1. With V trimmed by 2 bases and J by 3 bases, 4 bases remained unmatched. CDR1 is KGHDR, CDR2 SFDVKD, per germline. The CDR3 spans 15 residues. The CDR3 coding sequence is TGTGCCACCAGTGATTCCGGGGACAGGGACTACGAGCAGTACTTC. Translation gives CATSDSGDRDYEQYF.

This clonotype was recorded a few times. This sequence joins TRBV4-3 and TRBJ2-7; D is possibly TRBD2 (6 bases). Germline V gene data show CDR1 as LGHNA and CDR2 as YSLEER. There are 15 residues in the CDR3. V lost 5 bases to trimming and J lost 1 base, with 15 bases between them. In DNA, the CDR3 is TGCGCCAGCAGCGAATTTCCGGGACTTTCCTACGAGCAGTACTTC. Its translation is CASSEFPGLSYEQYF.

The chain uses TRBV27 and TRBJ2-3; D gene uncertain. The CDR3 is made up of 12 amino acids. The germline V gene has CDR1 MNHEY and CDR2 SMNVEV (reference sequence). V gave up 7 bases and J gave up 6 bases, with 11 bases separating them. The CDR3 is CASIRRMDTQYF. In nucleotides, the CDR3 is TGTGCCAGCATTCGACGCATGGATACGCAGTATTTT.

This clonotype was found many times. No conserved phenylalanine or tryptophan ends this CDR3, so it is likely a read error. V gene TRBV11-3 combines with J gene TRBJ2-5, with a possible D match to TRBD1 (6 bases). Trimming removed 5 bases from V and 3 bases from J, with 16 bases in between. The CDR3 contains 15 residues. Germline CDR1 SGHNT, CDR2 YENEEA. The CDR3 nucleotides are TGTGCCAGCAGCCAACCAGGCAAGGGGGAAGAGACCCAGTACGTC. It is translated as CASSQPGKGEETQYV.

The V gene is TRBV25-1, the J gene TRBJ2-3; D gene unclear. This CDR3 comprises 14 residues. Germline lookup yields CDR1 MGHDK and CDR2 SYGVNS. The V end was cut by 1 base, the J end by 6 bases, with 11 bases between. DNA of the CDR3: TGTGCCAGCAGTGAATTGGGGATACGGGATACGCAGTATTTT. Its protein product is CASSELGIRDTQYF.

This clonotype appeared a few times. The chain carries TRBV7-3 and TRBJ1-2; 9 bases line up with TRBD1. V lost 5 bases and J lost 5; bases outside the gene matches: 9. The germline V gene encodes CDR1 SGHTA and CDR2 FQGTGA. CDR3 length: 15 residues. CDR3 nucleotides: TGTGCCAGCAGCCCCGGGACAGGGATTGGGTATGGCTACACCTTC. This encodes CASSPGTGIGYGYTF. The full variable domain, in which reference TRBV7-3 and TRBJ1-2 provide the parts outside the CDR3, is GAGVSQTPSNKVTEKGKYVELRCDPISGHTALYWYRQSLGQGPEFLIYFQGTGAADDSGLPNDRFFAVRPEGSVSTLKIQRTERGDSAVYLCASSPGTGIGYGYTFGSGTRLTVV.

This clonotype was observed at least ten times. The chain employs TRBV6-1 and TRBJ2-7, with a weak D call TRBD1 (6 bases). The CDR3 length is 14 residues. V shed 8 bases and J shed 0 bases, with 14 bases lying between them. Germline CDR1 reads MNHNS; CDR2 reads SASEGT. The CDR3 DNA sequence: TGTGCCAGCCTGCCAGGGGTAGACTCCTACGAGCAGTACTTC. This codes for CASLPGVDSYEQYF.

V and J are TRBV6-1 and TRBJ1-6, with TRBD1 matching 7 bases. The junction had 8 bases not matched to a gene; V was cut back by 5 bases and J by 10 bases. CDR3 length equals 14 residues. Germline-derived CDR1 and CDR2 are MNHNS and SASEGT. CDR3 loop: CASSRGQVQSPLHF. The CDR3, as DNA: TGTGCCAGCAGTCGAGGACAGGTTCAGTCACCCCTCCACTTT.

This clonotype was seen at least ten times. Its ends do not fully match the called genes, so a read error is possible. The gene calls are TRBV7-2 and TRBJ1-2, with D maybe TRBD1 (6 bases). CDR3 length equals 13 residues. Germline V lookup: CDR1 SGHTA, CDR2 FQGNSA. The CDR3 sequence is CASNLGGNYGYTF. CDR3 DNA: TGTGCCAGCAACTTAGGGGGTAACTATGGCTACACCTTC.

This clonotype appeared many times. The chain recombines TRBV15 with TRBJ1-1; D not certain. The V gene lost 1 base and the J gene lost 8 bases, with 8 bases spanning the gap. The CDR3 is made up of 12 amino acids. Germline lookup yields CDR1 LNHNV and CDR2 YYDKDF (reference sequence). The CDR3 DNA sequence: TGTGCCACCAGCAGAGTATCGGGGGAAGCTTTCTTT. Its protein product is CATSRVSGEAFF.

This clonotype showed up just a few times. This chain uses TRBV6-6 with TRBJ2-1; 7 bases are shared with TRBD1. V trimming: 1 base; J trimming: 8 bases; junction bases outside the gene matches: 2. Germline CDR1 is MNHNY and CDR2 is SVGAGI (reference sequence). The CDR3 extends over 13 amino acids. CDR3 region: CASSYYRGDEQFF. Here the CDR3 DNA reads TGTGCCAGCAGTTACTACAGGGGTGATGAGCAGTTCTTC.

Details on this clonotype: A much larger clone sits a single nucleotide away, making a read error possible. The chain combines TRBV4-3 with TRBJ1-2; 7 nucleotides agree with TRBD1. In germline, CDR1 is LGHNA, CDR2 YSLEER. The length of the CDR3 is 14 residues. The V gene end was trimmed by 4 bases and the J gene end by 7 bases; junction bases not matched to a gene: 9. CDR3 in amino acids: CASSRGRTGFGYTF. In nucleotides, the CDR3 is TGCGCCAGCAGCCGGGGGAGGACAGGCTTTGGCTACACCTTC.

This clonotype has a count of ten or more. This sequence joins TRBV28 and TRBJ1-1; the D is unclear. This CDR3 is built from 15 residues. V lost 4 bases and J 1 base, leaving 13 bases between the germline ends. Germline V CDR1 and CDR2: MDHEN, SYDVKM. The CDR3, as DNA: TGTGCCAGCAGTTCCTCGGACGGAACGAACACTGAAGCTTTCTTT. Translation: CASSSSDGTNTEAFF.

In this sample, this clonotype turned up many times. This chain joins TRBV28 and TRBJ2-3; TRBD1 agrees at 10 bases. V dropped 7 bases and J dropped 5; count of bases not matched to a gene: 6. This CDR3 has 14 amino acids. Germline CDR1 is MDHEN and CDR2 is SYDVKM. CDR3 coding DNA: TGTGCCAGCACTACCGGACAGGGGGGAGATACGCAGTATTTT. Amino acid sequence: CASTTGQGGDTQYF.